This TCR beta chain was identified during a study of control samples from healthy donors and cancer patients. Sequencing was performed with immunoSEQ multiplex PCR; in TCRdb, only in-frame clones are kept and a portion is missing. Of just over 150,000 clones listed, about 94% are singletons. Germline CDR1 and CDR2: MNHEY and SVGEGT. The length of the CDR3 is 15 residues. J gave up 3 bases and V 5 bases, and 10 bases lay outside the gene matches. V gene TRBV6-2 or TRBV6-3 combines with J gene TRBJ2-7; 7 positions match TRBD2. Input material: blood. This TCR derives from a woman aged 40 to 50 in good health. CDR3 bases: TGTGCCAGCAGTAGGGCTAGCGGCACTGACTACGAGCAGTACTTC. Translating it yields CASSRASGTDYEQYF.